This T cell receptor beta chain is drawn from a study of blood T cell repertoires in COVID-19. For the study at large: From the United States, Italy and Spain came samples of acute and convalescent COVID-19. Sample material is recorded as cDNA or gDNA derived from T cells, B-cell-depleted T cells, or PBMCs.

The CDR3 is 14 amino acids. Per the germline V gene, CDR1 is SGHTA and CDR2 is FQGTGA. V dropped 5 bases and J dropped 8; count of bases not matched to a gene: 10. Original data processing: Amplification of reference gene primers was used by the study to estimate nucleated cell counts. Only in-frame clones appear in the TCRdb table, and some are missing; sequencing was by immunoSEQ multiplex PCR. V and J calls and clone size follow that table, whereas D and trimming were derived from the DNA. The table has roughly 340,000 clones, roughly 90% seen once. The receptor comes from a woman in her 70s with COVID-19, enrolled during active disease. The sample was peripheral blood. This chain uses TRBV7-3 with TRBJ1-2; TRBD1 matches 8 bases. As DNA, the CDR3 is TGTGCCAGCAGCCAATCGCCAGGGGGCGCGGGCTACACCTTC. This encodes CASSQSPGGAGYTF.